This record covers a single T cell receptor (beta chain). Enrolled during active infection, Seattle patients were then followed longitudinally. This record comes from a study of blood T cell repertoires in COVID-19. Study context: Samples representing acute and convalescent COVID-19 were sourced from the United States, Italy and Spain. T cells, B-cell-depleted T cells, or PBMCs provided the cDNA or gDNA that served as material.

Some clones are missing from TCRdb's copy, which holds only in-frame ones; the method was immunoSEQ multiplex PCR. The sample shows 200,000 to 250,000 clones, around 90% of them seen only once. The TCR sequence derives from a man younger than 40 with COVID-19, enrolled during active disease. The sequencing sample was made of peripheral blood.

This chain's CDR3 is CASSLGTGGGWAFF. Here the CDR3 DNA reads TGCGCCAGCAGCCTAGGGACAGGGGGAGGATGGGCTTTCTTT. The chain combines TRBV5-1 with TRBJ1-1, with 11 bases that match TRBD1. CDR1 SGHRS and CDR2 YFSETQ come from the germline V gene. The CDR3 has 14 amino acids. The V and J ends lost 4 bases and 11 bases, in that order; junction bases with no gene match: 10.